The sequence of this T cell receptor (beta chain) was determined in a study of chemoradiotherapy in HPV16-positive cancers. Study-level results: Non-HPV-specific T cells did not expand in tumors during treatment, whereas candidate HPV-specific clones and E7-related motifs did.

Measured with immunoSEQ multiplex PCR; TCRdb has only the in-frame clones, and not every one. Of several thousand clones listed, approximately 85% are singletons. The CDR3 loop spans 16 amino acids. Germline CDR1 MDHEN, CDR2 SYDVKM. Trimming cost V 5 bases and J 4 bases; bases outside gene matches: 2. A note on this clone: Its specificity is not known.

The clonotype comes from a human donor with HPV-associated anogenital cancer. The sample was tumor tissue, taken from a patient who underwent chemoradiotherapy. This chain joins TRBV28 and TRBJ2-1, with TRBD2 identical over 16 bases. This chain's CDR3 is CASSPGLAGGYNEQFF. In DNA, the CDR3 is TGTGCCAGCAGTCCGGGACTAGCGGGGGGGTACAATGAGCAGTTCTTC.